These 22 T cell receptor beta chains share one sample of origin, sequenced in a study of beta chain features in type 1 diabetes. The study's findings and limits: Shortening that was moderate but significant affected the TCRB CDR3s of Type 1 diabetes patients in all four CD4+ subsets.

No antigen is known for these receptors. Sequenced material consisted of expressed TCRB transcripts (all of the isolated RNA was reverse transcribed). Method: immunoSEQ multiplex PCR; TCRdb's copy keeps in-frame clones and lacks some. Counted here are around 360,000 clones, about 12% occurring once; the ten biggest clones make up 0.01%. The specimen was naive CD4+ T cells from blood. Receptors originate from a woman aged 18-29 years with type 1 diabetes.

This clone was seen more than once but under ten times. This rearrangement joins TRBV5-1 to TRBJ2-5; no definite D call. CDR1 SGHRS and CDR2 YFSETQ come from the germline V gene. CDR3 size: 13 residues. V lost 2 bases and J 2 bases, leaving 7 bases between the germline ends. The CDR3 reads CASSLTAQETQYF. In DNA, the CDR3 is TGCGCCAGCAGCTTAACAGCACAAGAGACCCAGTACTTC.

This clone was counted only a few times. The J gene is TRBJ1-5, the V gene TRBV21-1; the table's TRBD1 call for D was not verified on the DNA. TRBV21-1 is assigned pseudogene status. This CDR3 has 16 residues. The CDR3 nucleotides read TGTGCCAGCAGCAAAGGATCGACAGGGTGGAATCAGCCCCAGCATTTT. Translated: CASSKGSTGWNQPQHF.

This clone came up a few times. An end of the junction does not agree with germline; a read error may underlie this. V is TRBV25-1 and J is TRBJ2-1; TRBD1 matches 9 bases. The CDR3 spans 14 residues. Germline V CDR1 and CDR2: MGHDK, SYGVNS. The CDR3 bases are TGTGCCAGCAGGGACGTGGTACCTGGACAGGGGCCGATCTTC. It codes for CASRDVVPGQGPIF. Full variable domain (rest looked up from reference TRBV25-1 and TRBJ2-1): EADIYQTPRYLVIGTGKKITLECSQTMGHDKMYWYQQDPGMELHLIHYSYGVNSTEKGDLSSESTVSRIRTEHFPLTLESARPSHTSQYLCASRDVVPGQGPIFGPGTRLTVL.

In its sample, this clone was seen once. The V call is TRBV6-6, the J call TRBJ2-5; TRBD2 agrees at 11 bases. CDR1 is MNHNY and CDR2 is SVGAGI in the germline V gene (reference sequence). J lost 5 bases, V lost 5 bases, and 4 bases had no gene match. This CDR3 has 14 amino acids. For the CDR3, the DNA is TGTGCCAGCAGTGAGACTAGCGGGGAGGAGACCCAGTACTTC. It is translated as CASSETSGEETQYF.

V usage is TRBV2 and J usage is TRBJ2-7; D uncertain. This CDR3 has 12 residues. V lost 4 bases to trimming and J lost 4 bases, with 8 bases between them. Per germline, CDR1 SNHLY and CDR2 FYNNEI. The CDR3 loop is CASSAYGYEQYF. CDR3 bases: TGTGCCAGCAGTGCCTACGGGTACGAGCAGTACTTC.

The sample holds a few counts of this clone. The V call is TRBV7-8, the J call TRBJ2-1, with no clear D. Germline CDR1 SGHVS, CDR2 FQNEAQ. With 2 bases removed from V and 6 bases from J, the gap between germline ends came to 14 bases. The CDR3 has 15 amino acids. The CDR3: CASSLPRVARNEQFF. The CDR3 nucleotides read TGTGCCAGCAGCTTACCTCGGGTAGCCCGCAATGAGCAGTTCTTC.

V gene TRBV5-6 combines with J gene TRBJ2-5; 8 positions match TRBD1. The germline gives CDR1 SGHDT, CDR2 YYEEEE. V shed 4 bases, J shed 5 bases, and the junction held 4 bases outside the gene matches. This CDR3 is 13 amino acids long. The CDR3 region has the DNA TGTGCCAGCAGCCGAGGGACAGGCGAGACCCAGTACTTC. It encodes CASSRGTGETQYF.

The chain employs TRBV7-2 and TRBJ2-7; possibly TRBD2 for D (5 bases). CDR1 SGHTA and CDR2 FQGNSA come from the germline V gene. This CDR3 is built from 15 residues. V was shortened by 7 bases and J by 2 bases, with 18 bases between the two germline ends. CDR3 residues: CASTSPGRGTYEQYF. CDR3 nucleotides: TGTGCCAGCACCTCACCGGGCCGGGGAACCTACGAGCAGTACTTC.

This clone was counted a single time. The chain carries TRBV9 and TRBJ2-3; TRBD1 aligns across 10 bases. The CDR3 covers 17 residues. CDR1 SGDLS and CDR2 YYNGEE come from the germline V gene. Unmatched junction bases numbered 8, after V lost 4 bases and J lost 0 bases. Here the CDR3 DNA reads TGTGCCAGCAGCCGACCGGGGGACAGGGGAAGCACAGATACGCAGTATTTT. As protein: CASSRPGDRGSTDTQYF.

V is TRBV28 and J is TRBJ2-7; D possibly corresponds to TRBD2 (5 bases). Looked up from germline, CDR1 is MDHEN and CDR2 is SYDVKM. V lost 2 bases to trimming and J lost 2 bases, with 13 bases between them. The CDR3 runs to 15 residues. CDR3 loop: CASSLVVSGTYEQYF. CDR3 DNA: TGTGCCAGCAGTTTAGTAGTGAGCGGCACCTACGAGCAGTACTTC.

V is TRBV10-3 and J is TRBJ2-3, with a tentative D call TRBD1 (6 bases). Germline V gives CDR1 ENHRY, CDR2 SYGVKD. Trimming took 0 bases from V and 2 from J, leaving 9 bases between them. The CDR3 covers 15 residues. CDR3 amino acids: CAISESPGATDTQYF. As DNA, the CDR3 is TGTGCCATCAGTGAGTCGCCAGGGGCCACAGATACGCAGTATTTT.

The sample holds a few counts of this clone. V usage is TRBV4-3 and J usage is TRBJ1-5; 9 bases fit TRBD1. Trimming cost V 1 base and J 7 bases; bases outside gene matches: 8. The CDR3 totals 16 residues. The germline V gene encodes CDR1 LGHNA and CDR2 YSLEER. CDR3 DNA: TGCGCCAGCAGCCAAGGTTGGGACAGGGTTTTCCAGCCCCAGCATTTT. Protein product: CASSQGWDRVFQPQHF.

The rearrangement joins TRBV28 to TRBJ2-7, with a possible D match to TRBD2 (7 bases). V lost 2 bases, J lost 6 bases, and 11 bases lay in between. CDR3 length: 13 residues. CDR1 is MDHEN and CDR2 is SYDVKM in the germline V gene. The CDR3 DNA reads as TGTGCCAGCAGTTTACGGCGGGGGCGCGAGCAGTACTTC. This gives the protein CASSLRRGREQYF.

This clone was detected a few times. The genes are TRBV7-9 and TRBJ2-7, with D tentatively TRBD2 (6 bases). The CDR3 spans 15 residues. The V end was cut by 0 bases, the J end by 2 bases, with 11 bases between. The germline V gene encodes CDR1 SEHNR and CDR2 FQNEAQ (reference sequence). CDR3 sequence: CASSLAGGSTYEQYF. The CDR3 DNA is TGTGCCAGCAGCTTAGCAGGAGGGTCCACCTACGAGCAGTACTTC.

This clone was observed a handful of times. The DNA for the CDR3 is TGTGCCAGCAGAGGGCAGGGGAAGTCACCCCTCCACTTT. Its translation: CASRGQGKSPLHF. V and J are TRBV2 and TRBJ1-6; D may be TRBD1 (6 bases). CDR1 SNHLY and CDR2 FYNNEI come from the germline V gene. The CDR3 totals 13 residues. Trimming stripped 6 bases from V and 10 bases from J, with 13 bases between.

This chain connects TRBV7-9 to TRBJ2-1; a weak D match, TRBD2 (6 bases). Trimming stripped 5 bases from V and 5 bases from J, with 10 bases between. CDR3 length: 13 amino acids. Per the germline V gene, CDR1 is SEHNR and CDR2 is FQNEAQ (reference sequence). This CDR3 is CASSQRGDNEQFF. The CDR3 nucleotides read TGTGCCAGCAGCCAGCGCGGGGACAATGAGCAGTTCTTC.

V usage is TRBV30 and J usage is TRBJ1-2; 7 bases agree with TRBD1. The trim removed 0 bases at V and 8 bases at J, leaving 6 bases unmatched. This CDR3 is built from 13 residues. Germline loops: CDR1 GTSNPN, CDR2 SVGIG (reference sequence). The CDR3 nucleotides are TGTGCCTGGAGTGTACAGGGGTGGGAGGGCTACACCTTC. This codes for CAWSVQGWEGYTF.

This clone was counted a few times. V is TRBV27 and J is TRBJ1-1; 7 bases are shared with TRBD1. V was pared by 3 bases and J by 5 bases, with 15 bases of the junction left unmatched. CDR3 length: 17 residues. Germline loops: CDR1 MNHEY, CDR2 SMNVEV (reference sequence). DNA for the CDR3: TGTGCCAGCAGTTTCCTCGGACAGGTCCCTGGGGTGACTGAAGCTTTCTTT. It codes for CASSFLGQVPGVTEAFF.

The rearrangement joins TRBV28 to TRBJ2-1, with D possibly TRBD2 on 6 matching bases. The CDR3 has 14 amino acids. The V gene's germline CDR1 is MDHEN and CDR2 SYDVKM. Trimming cost V 7 bases and J 6 bases, with 16 bases left between them. The CDR3 DNA is TGTGCCAGCACCTCCGGGGGTCCCATCAATGAGCAGTTCTTC. Translating gives CASTSGGPINEQFF.

This clone was counted between two and nine times. The chain uses TRBV6-1 and TRBJ2-3, with 9 bases matching TRBD1. The CDR3 extends over 15 amino acids. Germline trimming cut 6 bases from V and 0 bases from J; bases unmatched to any gene: 4. Per germline, CDR1 MNHNS and CDR2 SASEGT. CDR3 bases: TGTGCCAGCAGGCGGACAGGGGCTAGCACAGATACGCAGTATTTT. Protein: CASRRTGASTDTQYF.

CDR3 coding DNA: TGTGCCAGCAGTTTACGGGTTTCGGGGACAGGGTTGTATTTT. As protein: CASSLRVSGTGLYF. The rearrangement uses TRBV28 and TRBJ2-3; 9 positions agree with TRBD1. The CDR3 contains 14 residues. V was clipped by 2 bases and J by 14 bases; unmatched bases: 11. The germline gives CDR1 MDHEN, CDR2 SYDVKM.

This clone came up a few times. V is TRBV5-1 and J is TRBJ2-5, with 11 nucleotides matching TRBD2. CDR1 and CDR2 from the germline V gene are SGHRS and YFSETQ. This CDR3 is 14 amino acids long. The V segment lost 2 bases and the J segment 5 bases; nucleotides outside the gene matches: 2. Here the CDR3 DNA reads TGCGCCAGCAGCTTACTAGCGGGGGCGGAGACCCAGTACTTC. Protein: CASSLLAGAETQYF.